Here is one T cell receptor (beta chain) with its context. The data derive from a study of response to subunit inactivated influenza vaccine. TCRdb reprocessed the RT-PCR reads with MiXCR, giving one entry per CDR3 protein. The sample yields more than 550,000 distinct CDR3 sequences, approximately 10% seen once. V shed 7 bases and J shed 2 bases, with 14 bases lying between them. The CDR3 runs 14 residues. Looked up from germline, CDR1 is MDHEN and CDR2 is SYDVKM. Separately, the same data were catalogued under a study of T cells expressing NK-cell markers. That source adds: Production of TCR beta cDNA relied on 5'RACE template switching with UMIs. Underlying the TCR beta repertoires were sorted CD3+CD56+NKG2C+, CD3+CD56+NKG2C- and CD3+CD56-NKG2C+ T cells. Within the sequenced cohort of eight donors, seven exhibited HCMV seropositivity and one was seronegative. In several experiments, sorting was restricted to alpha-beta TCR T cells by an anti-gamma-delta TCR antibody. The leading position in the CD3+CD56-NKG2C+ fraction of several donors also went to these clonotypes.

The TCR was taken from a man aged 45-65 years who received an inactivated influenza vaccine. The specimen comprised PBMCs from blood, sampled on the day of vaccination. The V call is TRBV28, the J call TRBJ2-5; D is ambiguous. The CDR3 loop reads CASTPTAWQETQYF. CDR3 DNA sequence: TGTGCCAGCACGCCAACGGCGTGGCAAGAGACCCAGTACTTC.